The clone carrying this T cell receptor beta chain was counted only a few times. The sample comes from a study of patients and donors after allogeneic stem cell transplantation. Germline loops: CDR1 SGHTS, CDR2 YDEGEE. V lost 2 bases and J lost 6; bases outside the gene matches: 10. This CDR3 has 16 amino acids. TCRdb reanalysed the RT-PCR reads using MiXCR and keeps one entry per CDR3 protein. The repertoire includes around 150,000 distinct CDR3 sequences, approximately 37% of them detected once, and less than 60% sits in the top ten. The rearrangement joins TRBV5-8 to TRBJ1-5; 8 nucleotides match TRBD1. What was sequenced was blood, either unsorted or a sorted T cell fraction (not recorded which). The receptor was derived from a human donor who was either an allogeneic HSCT recipient or a stem cell or donor lymphocyte infusion donor (not recorded which). It is not recorded whose cells these are; they may come from a transplant donor. The CDR3, as DNA: TGTGCCAGCAGCTTTCAGGACAGGGTGGGGGGTCAGCCCCAGCATTTT. Translation: CASSFQDRVGGQPQHF.